This TCR beta chain was identified in a study of cytomegalovirus exposure and HLA in healthy donors. Germline CDR1 SGHNT, CDR2 YYREEE (reference sequence). Trimming shortened V by 5 bases and J by 8 bases, and 14 bases separated the two germline ends. CDR3 length: 12 amino acids. The study ran its PCR with 60 Vbeta and 13 Jbeta primers. The data were produced by immunoSEQ multiplex PCR, yet TCRdb's version contains in-frame clones alone and is incomplete. Of 250,000 or so clones in the sample, about 81% were seen once. Regarding donors, all were healthy bone marrow donors. Comment on this clone: Its cognate antigen is unknown.

Study-wide results and caveats: Rare TCR sequences predominated, though certain public TCRs were found in many donors. The authors enumerated around 150 TCR beta chains as linked to cytomegalovirus. Later on, a genetic analysis was performed. It linked a missense variant in DCLRE1C with V- and J-gene trimming of TCR beta.

The sequence was collected from a woman aged 60-75 years in good health and CMV-seropositive. The specimen was PBMCs. The chain employs TRBV5-4 and TRBJ2-7; D may be TRBD1 (6 bases). CDR3 protein: CASRRDTEKQYF. CDR3 bases: TGTGCCAGCAGACGGGACACGGAGAAGCAGTACTTC. Supplemented by reference TRBV5-4 and TRBJ2-7, the full variable domain reads ETGVTQSPTHLIKTRGQQVTLRCSSQSGHNTVSWYQQALGQGPQFIFQYYREEENGRGNFPPRFSGLQFPNYSSELNVNALELDDSALYLCASRRDTEKQYFGPGTRLTVT.